Reported below is one T cell receptor beta chain. Other nucleotide sequences in the sample specify the same CDR3. The protocol was immunoSEQ multiplex PCR, while the TCRdb copy is restricted to in-frame clones and leaves out a portion. The sample has 400,000 or so clones; around nine tenths are singletons. CDR1 is GTSNPN and CDR2 is SVGIG in the germline V gene (reference sequence). The length of the CDR3 is 11 residues. Trimming stripped 0 bases from V and 2 bases from J, with 1 base between. Indicated treatment: some 20 received Ad26.COV2.S at low or high dose, single or two shots; 5 received placebo; per-sample allocation not given. The study sampled participants on day 63 after the first vaccine or placebo injection. At a Boston site, the person donating was an adult of 18-55 years. This sample stems from a study of Ad26.COV2.S vaccination and SARS-CoV-2 variants. At the level of the study: Participant was drawn from the COV1001 Ad26.COV2.S trial arm. Once, or twice with 56 days between doses, Ad26.COV2.S was given intramuscularly.

The gene calls are TRBV30 and TRBJ1-2; no firm D call. Sequencing was performed on peripheral blood, taken in a trial of Ad26.COV2.S vaccine versus placebo. The TCR sequence derives from a person between 18 and 60 years old who received the Ad26.COV2.S COVID-19 vaccine or a placebo. The CDR3 region has the DNA TGTGCCTGGAGTGTCAACTATGGCTACACCTTC. It specifies CAWSVNYGYTF. Supplemented by reference TRBV30 and TRBJ1-2, the full variable domain reads SQTIHQWPATLVQPVGSPLSLECTVEGTSNPNLYWYRQAAGRGLQLLFYSVGIGQISSEVPQNLSASRPQDRQFILSSKKLLLSDSGFYLCAWSVNYGYTFGSGTRLTVV.